Below are 4 T cell receptor beta chains sequenced from a single sample in a study of tumor T cells in aggressive B-cell lymphoma. Generated by immunoSEQ multiplex PCR, the TCRdb table keeps only in-frame clones and is missing some. The sample carries roughly 10,000 clones, 85% to 95% recorded once. The sample comprised tumor tissue. The receptor source for this set is an adult with diffuse large B cell lymphoma.

CDR3 in amino acids: CASSEAVGGGINYGYTF. CDR3 coding DNA: TGTGCCAGCAGTGAAGCGGTCGGAGGCGGAATTAACTATGGCTACACCTTC. The chain couples TRBV6-1 to TRBJ1-2; unclear D gene. The CDR3 extends over 17 amino acids. In germline, CDR1 is MNHNS, CDR2 SASEGT. Trimming stripped 0 bases from V and 1 base from J, with 15 bases between.

The chain joins TRBV7-9 to TRBJ2-2; D not certain. The CDR3 extends over 12 amino acids. Trimming left V 3 bases short and J 7 bases short, with 6 bases between. Germline CDR1 SEHNR, CDR2 FQNEAQ (reference sequence). In DNA form, the CDR3 reads TGTGCCAGCAGCTTTAGTATCGGGGAGCTGTTTTTT. It translates to CASSFSIGELFF.

The rearrangement links TRBV9 to TRBJ2-3, with 16 bases matching TRBD2. The length of the CDR3 is 15 residues. Trimming cost V 4 bases and J 8 bases; bases outside gene matches: 4. Germline assignment: CDR1 SGDLS and CDR2 YYNGEE. The CDR3: CASSPGTSGGGTQYF. DNA of the CDR3: TGTGCCAGCAGCCCCGGGACTAGCGGGGGGGGTACGCAGTATTTT.

CDR3 bases: TGTGCCAGGATATATCAGGTCCTGCACTATGGCTACACCTTC. Translating gives CARIYQVLHYGYTF. The chain couples TRBV6-5 to TRBJ1-2; D is uncertain. CDR3 size: 14 residues. The V gene's germline CDR1 is MNHEY and CDR2 SVGAGI. V was pared by 9 bases and J by 3 bases, with 17 bases between.